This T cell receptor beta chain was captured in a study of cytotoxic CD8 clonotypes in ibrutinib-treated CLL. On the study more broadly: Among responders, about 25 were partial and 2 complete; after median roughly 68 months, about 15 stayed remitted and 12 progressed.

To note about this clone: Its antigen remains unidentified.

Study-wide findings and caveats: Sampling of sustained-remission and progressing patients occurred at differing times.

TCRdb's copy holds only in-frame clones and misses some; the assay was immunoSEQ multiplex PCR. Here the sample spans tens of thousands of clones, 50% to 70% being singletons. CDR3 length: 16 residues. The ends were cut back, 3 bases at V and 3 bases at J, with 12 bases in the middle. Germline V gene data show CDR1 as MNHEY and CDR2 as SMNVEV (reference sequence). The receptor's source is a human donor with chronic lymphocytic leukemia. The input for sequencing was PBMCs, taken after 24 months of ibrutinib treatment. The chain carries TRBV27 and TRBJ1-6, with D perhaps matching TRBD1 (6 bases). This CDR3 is CASSFTGIGYNSPLHF. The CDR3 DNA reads TGTGCCAGCAGTTTTACAGGGATTGGCTATAATTCACCCCTCCACTTT.